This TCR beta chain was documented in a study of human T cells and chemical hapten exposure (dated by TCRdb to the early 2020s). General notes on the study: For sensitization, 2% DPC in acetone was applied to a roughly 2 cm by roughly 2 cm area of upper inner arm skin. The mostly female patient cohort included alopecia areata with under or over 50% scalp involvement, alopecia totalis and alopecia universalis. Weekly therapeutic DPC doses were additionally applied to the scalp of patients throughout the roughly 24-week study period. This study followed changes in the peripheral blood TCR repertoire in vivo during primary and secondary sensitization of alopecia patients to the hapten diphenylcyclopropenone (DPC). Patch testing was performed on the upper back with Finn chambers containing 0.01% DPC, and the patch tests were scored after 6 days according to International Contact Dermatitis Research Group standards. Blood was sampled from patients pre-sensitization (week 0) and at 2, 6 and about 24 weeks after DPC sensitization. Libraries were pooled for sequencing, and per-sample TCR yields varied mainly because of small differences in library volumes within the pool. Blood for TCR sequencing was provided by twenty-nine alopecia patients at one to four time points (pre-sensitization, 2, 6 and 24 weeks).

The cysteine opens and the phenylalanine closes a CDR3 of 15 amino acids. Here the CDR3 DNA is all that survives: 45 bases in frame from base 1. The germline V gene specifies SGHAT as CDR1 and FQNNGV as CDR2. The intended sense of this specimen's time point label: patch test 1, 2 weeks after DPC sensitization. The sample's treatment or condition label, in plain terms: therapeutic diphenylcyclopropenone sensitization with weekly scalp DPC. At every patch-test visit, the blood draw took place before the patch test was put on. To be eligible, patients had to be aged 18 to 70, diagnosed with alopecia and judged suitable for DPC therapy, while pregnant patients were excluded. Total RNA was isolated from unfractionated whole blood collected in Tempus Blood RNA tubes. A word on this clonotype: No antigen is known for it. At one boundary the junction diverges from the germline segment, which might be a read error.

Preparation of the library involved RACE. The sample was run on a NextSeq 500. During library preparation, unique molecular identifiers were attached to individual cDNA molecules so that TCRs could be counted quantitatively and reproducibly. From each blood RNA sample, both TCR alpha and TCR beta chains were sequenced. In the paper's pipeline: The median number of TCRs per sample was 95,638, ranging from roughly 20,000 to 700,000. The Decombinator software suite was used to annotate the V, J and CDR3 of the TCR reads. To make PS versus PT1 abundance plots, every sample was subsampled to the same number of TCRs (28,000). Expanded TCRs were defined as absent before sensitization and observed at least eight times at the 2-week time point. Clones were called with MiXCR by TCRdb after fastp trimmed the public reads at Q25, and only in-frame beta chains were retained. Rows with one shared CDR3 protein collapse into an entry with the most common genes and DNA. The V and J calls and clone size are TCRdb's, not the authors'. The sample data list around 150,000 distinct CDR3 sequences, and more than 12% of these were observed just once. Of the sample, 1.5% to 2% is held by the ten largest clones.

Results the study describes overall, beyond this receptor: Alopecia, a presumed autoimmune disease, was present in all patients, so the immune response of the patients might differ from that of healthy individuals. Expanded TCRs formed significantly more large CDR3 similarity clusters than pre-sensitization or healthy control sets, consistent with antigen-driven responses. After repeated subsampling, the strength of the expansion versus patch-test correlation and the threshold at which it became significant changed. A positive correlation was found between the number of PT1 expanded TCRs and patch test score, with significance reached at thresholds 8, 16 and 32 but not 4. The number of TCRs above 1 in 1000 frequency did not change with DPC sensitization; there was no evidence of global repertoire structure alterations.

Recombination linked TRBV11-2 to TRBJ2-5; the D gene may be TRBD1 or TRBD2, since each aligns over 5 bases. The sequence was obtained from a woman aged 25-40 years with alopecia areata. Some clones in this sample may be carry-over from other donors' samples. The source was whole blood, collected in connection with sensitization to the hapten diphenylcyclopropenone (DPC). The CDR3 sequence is CASTLGTALQETQYF. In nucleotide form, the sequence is TGTGCCAGCACCTTAGGGACGGCGCTTCAAGAGACCCAGTACTTC. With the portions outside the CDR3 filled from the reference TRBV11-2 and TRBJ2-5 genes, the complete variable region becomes EAGVAQSPRYKIIEKRQSVAFWCNPISGHATLYWYQQILGQGPKLLIQFQNNGVVDDSQLPKDRFSAERLKGVDSTLKIQPAKLEDSAVYLCASTLGTALQETQYFGPGTRLLVL.